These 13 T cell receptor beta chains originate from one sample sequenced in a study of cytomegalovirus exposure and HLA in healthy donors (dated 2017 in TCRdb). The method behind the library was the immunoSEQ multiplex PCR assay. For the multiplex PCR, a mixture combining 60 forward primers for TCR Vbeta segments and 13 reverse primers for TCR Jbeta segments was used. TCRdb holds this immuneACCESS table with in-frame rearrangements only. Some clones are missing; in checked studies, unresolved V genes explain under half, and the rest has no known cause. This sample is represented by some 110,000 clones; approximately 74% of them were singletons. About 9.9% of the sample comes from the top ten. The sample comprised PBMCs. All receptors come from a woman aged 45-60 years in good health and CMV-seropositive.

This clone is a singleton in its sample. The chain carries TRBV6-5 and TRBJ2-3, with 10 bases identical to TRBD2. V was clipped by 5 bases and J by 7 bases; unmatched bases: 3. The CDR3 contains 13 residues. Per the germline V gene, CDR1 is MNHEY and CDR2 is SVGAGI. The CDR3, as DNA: TGTGCCAGCAGTCGGACTAGCGGAAATACGCAGTATTTT. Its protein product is CASSRTSGNTQYF.

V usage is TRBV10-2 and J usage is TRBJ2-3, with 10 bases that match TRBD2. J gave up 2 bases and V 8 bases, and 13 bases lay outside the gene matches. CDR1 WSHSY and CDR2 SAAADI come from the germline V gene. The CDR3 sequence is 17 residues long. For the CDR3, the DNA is TGCGCCAGCGGGCTAGCGGGGGCCCTAGGTGCCACAGATACGCAGTATTTT. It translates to CASGLAGALGATDTQYF.

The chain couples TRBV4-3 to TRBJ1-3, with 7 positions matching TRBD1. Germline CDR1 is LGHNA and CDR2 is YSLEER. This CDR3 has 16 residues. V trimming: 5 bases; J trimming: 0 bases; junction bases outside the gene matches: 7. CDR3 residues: CASSYARDSSGNTIYF. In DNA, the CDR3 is TGCGCCAGCAGCTACGCCCGGGACAGCTCTGGAAACACCATATATTTT.

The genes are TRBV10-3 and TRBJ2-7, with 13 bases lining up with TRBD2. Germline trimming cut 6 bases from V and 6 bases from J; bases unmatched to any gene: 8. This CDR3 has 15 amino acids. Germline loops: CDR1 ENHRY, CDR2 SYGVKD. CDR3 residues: CAISQPGLAGREQYF. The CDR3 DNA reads TGTGCCATCAGCCAACCGGGACTAGCGGGACGCGAGCAGTACTTC.

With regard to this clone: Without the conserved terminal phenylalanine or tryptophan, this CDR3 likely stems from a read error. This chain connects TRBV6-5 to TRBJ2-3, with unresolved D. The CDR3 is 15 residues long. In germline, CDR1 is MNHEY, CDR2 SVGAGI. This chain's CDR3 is CASRYSVAGTDTQYV. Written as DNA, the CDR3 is TGTGCCAGCAGATACTCGGTGGCGGGCACAGATACGCAGTATGTT.

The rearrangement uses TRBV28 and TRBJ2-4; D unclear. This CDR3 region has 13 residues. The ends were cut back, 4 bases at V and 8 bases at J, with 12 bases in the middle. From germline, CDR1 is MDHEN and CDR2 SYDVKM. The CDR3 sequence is CASSSSVLDIQYF. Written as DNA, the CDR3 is TGTGCCAGCAGTTCGTCGGTATTGGACATTCAGTACTTC.

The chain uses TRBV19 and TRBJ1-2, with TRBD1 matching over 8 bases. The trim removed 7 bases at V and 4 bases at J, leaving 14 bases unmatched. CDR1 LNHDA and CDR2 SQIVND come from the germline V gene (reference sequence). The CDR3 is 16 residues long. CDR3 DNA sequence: TGTGCCAGTATCGAAAGGACAGGGAGGTTCGGCTATGGCTACACCTTC. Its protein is CASIERTGRFGYGYTF. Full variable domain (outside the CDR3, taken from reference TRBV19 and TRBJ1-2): DGGITQSPKYLFRKEGQNVTLSCEQNLNHDAMYWYRQDPGQGLRLIYYSQIVNDFQKGDIAEGYSVSREKKESFPLTVTSAQKNPTAFYLCASIERTGRFGYGYTFGSGTRLTVV.

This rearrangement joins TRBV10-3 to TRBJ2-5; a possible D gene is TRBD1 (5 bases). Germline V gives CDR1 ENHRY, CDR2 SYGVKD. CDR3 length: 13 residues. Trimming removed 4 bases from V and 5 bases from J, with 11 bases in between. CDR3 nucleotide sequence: TGTGCCATCAGTGCCCAGGGTAAGGAGACCCAGTACTTC. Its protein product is CAISAQGKETQYF.

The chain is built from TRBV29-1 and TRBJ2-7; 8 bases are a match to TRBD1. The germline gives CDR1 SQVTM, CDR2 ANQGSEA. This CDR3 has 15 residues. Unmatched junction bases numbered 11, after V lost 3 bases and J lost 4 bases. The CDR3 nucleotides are TGCAGCGTTGAGGCAGGGGGCTTGGCGGGGTACGAGCAGTACTTC. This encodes CSVEAGGLAGYEQYF.

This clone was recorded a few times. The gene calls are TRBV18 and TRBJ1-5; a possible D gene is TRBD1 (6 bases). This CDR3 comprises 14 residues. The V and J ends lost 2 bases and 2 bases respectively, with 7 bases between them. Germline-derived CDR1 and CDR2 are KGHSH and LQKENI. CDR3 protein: CASSPSGGNQPQHF. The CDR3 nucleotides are TGTGCCAGCTCACCATCAGGGGGCAATCAGCCCCAGCATTTT. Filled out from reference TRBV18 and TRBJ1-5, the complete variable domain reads NAGVMQNPRHLVRRRGQEARLRCSPMKGHSHVYWYRQLPEEGLKFMVYLQKENIIDESGMPKERFSAEFPKEGPSILRIQQVVRGDSAAYFCASSPSGGNQPQHFGDGTRLSIL.

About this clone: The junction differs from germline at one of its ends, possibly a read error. The CDR3 is CASSPSALIANPSF. In DNA, the CDR3 is TGCGCCAGCAGTCCAAGCGCTCTGATAGCGAATCCCAGCTTC. The chain is built from TRBV10-1 and TRBJ2-7; tentatively, D is TRBD2 (5 bases). Per the germline V gene, CDR1 is WNHNN and CDR2 is SYGVQD (reference sequence). The CDR3 extends over 14 amino acids.

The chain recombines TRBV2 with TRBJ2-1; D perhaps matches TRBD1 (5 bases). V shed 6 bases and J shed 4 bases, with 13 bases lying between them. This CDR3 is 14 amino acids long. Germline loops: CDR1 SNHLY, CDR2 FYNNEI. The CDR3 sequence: CASRQGPTYNEQFF. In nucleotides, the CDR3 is TGTGCCAGCAGGCAGGGCCCGACTTACAATGAGCAGTTCTTC. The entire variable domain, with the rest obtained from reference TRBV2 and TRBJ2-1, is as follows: EPEVTQTPSHQVTQMGQEVILRCVPISNHLYFYWYRQILGQKVEFLVSFYNNEISEKSEIFDDQFSVERPDGSNFTLKIRSTKLEDSAMYFCASRQGPTYNEQFFGPGTRLTVL.

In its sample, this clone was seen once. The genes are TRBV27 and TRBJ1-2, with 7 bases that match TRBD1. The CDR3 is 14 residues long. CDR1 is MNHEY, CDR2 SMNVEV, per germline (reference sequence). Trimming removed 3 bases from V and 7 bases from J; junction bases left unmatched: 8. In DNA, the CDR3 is TGTGCCAGCAGTTTTACCTCAGGGGGTGGTGGCTACACCTTC. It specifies CASSFTSGGGGYTF.